The next 2 T cell receptor beta chains were all read from a single sample in a study of ipilimumab plus nivolumab after autologous stem cell transplantation (dated by TCRdb to the early 2020s). Library preparation employed the immunoSEQ multiplex PCR assay. Held by TCRdb, this immuneACCESS table contains in-frame sequences only and omits some clones. Under half of the omission traces to an unresolved V gene where checked; the cause of the rest is unknown. The sample contains some 17,000 clones, roughly 71% of them found a single time. Roughly 20% of the sample rests with the top ten. The starting material was PBMCs, obtained in a trial of ipilimumab plus nivolumab as post-transplant consolidation. All receptors come from a male donor with diffuse large B-cell lymphoma.

V and J are TRBV5-1 and TRBJ2-5; 13 bases align to TRBD2. With the DNA end fitting TRBJ2-7 better, the J assignment may be wrong. Looked up from germline, CDR1 is SGHRS and CDR2 is YFSETQ. This CDR3 is built from 15 residues. This CDR3 reads CASSLGLAGGPEQYF. DNA of the CDR3: TGCGCCAGCAGCTTGGGACTAGCGGGGGGCCCCGAGCAGTACTTC.

The chain uses TRBV29-1 and TRBJ2-7; D may match TRBD1 or TRBD2 (6 bases each). V lost 7 bases and J 3 bases, leaving 16 bases between the germline ends. The CDR3 loop spans 13 amino acids. Germline CDR1 is SQVTM and CDR2 is ANQGSEA. CDR3 sequence reads: CSATGTGVYEQYF. CDR3 in DNA: TGCAGCGCCACAGGGACTGGGGTCTACGAGCAGTACTTC.